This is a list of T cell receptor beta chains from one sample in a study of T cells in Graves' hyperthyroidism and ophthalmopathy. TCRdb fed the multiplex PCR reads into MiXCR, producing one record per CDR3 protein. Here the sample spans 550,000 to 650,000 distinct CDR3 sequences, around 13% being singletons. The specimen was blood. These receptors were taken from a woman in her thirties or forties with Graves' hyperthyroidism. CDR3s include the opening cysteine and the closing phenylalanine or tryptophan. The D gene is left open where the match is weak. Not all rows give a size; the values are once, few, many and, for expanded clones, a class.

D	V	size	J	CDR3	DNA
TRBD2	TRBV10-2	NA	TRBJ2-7	CASSGTLSGRYYEQYF	TGCGCCAGCAGTGGGACTCTTAGCGGGAGGTACTACGAGCAGTACTTC
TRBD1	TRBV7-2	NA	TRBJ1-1	CASSSRTGMNTEAFF	TGTGCCAGCAGCTCCCGGACAGGGATGAACACTGAAGCTTTCTTT
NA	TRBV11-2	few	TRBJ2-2	CASSHKGPSGTGELFF	TGTGCCAGCAGTCACAAGGGCCCTAGTGGCACCGGGGAGCTGTTTTTT
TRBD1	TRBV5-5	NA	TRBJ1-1	CASLEQGAGMNTEAFF	TGTGCCTCCCTAGAGCAGGGGGCTGGGATGAACACTGAAGCTTTCTTT
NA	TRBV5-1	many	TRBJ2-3	CASSLEGRVSDTQYF	TGCGCCAGCAGCTTGGAGGGGAGAGTTTCAGATACGCAGTATTTT
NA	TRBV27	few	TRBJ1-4	CASSRIGVGNEKLFF	TGTGCCAGCAGTCGCATAGGGGTTGGAAATGAAAAACTGTTTTTT
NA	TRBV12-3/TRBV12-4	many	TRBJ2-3	CASSKSFGGTDTQYF	TGTGCCAGCAGTAAGAGTTTTGGGGGCACAGATACGCAGTATTTT
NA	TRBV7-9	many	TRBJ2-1	CASSFDRSSYNEQFF	TGTGCCAGCAGCTTTGACCGGAGCTCCTACAATGAGCAGTTCTTC
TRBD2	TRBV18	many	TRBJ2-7	CASSQGPSGREEQYF	TGTGCCAGCTCGCAAGGGCCTAGCGGGAGAGAAGAGCAGTACTTC
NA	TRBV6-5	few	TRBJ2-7	CASSFGQGGGFGEQYF	TGTGCCAGCAGTTTCGGACAGGGAGGGGGCTTTGGCGAGCAGTACTTC
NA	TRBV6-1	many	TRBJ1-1	CASSALDGNTEAFF	TGTGCCAGCAGTGCCTTGGACGGGAACACTGAAGCTTTCTTT
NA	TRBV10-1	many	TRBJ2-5	CASSESTARETQYF	TGCGCCAGCAGTGAGTCGACCGCCCGGGAGACCCAGTACTTC
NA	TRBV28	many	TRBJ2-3	CASASPGVADTQYF	TGTGCCAGCGCCTCCCCGGGGGTCGCAGATACGCAGTATTTT
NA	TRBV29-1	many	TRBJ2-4	CSVHDRDSLNIQYF	TGCAGCGTCCACGACCGGGACTCGTTAAACATTCAGTACTTC